This TCR beta chain was identified in a study of shared clonotypes between healthy human individuals. Whole-study findings and limits: In general, naive subsets displayed greater estimated richness than memory subsets did.

Comments on this clone: Its cognate antigen is unknown.

Investigators spread the genomic DNA of each subset evenly over several immunoSEQ plates. TCRdb's table, derived via immunoSEQ multiplex PCR, lists solely in-frame clones and lacks some. Seen here are more than 1.2 million clones, approximately 98.5% observed once, and the top ten hold roughly 0.35%. Donors comprised healthy HIV-negative adults lacking recent acute infections or vaccinations. A split of CD4+ cells into CD45RA+ naive and CD45RA-negative memory subsets was performed. Germline trimming cut 8 bases from V and 4 bases from J; bases unmatched to any gene: 12. CDR1 is MNHEY and CDR2 is SMNVEV in the germline V gene (reference sequence). The CDR3 length is 16 residues.

The sample taken for sequencing was naive CD4+ T cells sorted from blood. The subset denotes: CD45RA+ positively selected. The rearrangement links TRBV27 to TRBJ2-2; 8 nucleotides match TRBD1. The receptor was isolated from a man aged 30 to 45 in good health. CDR3 coding DNA: TGTGCCAGCCGGACTCCCGGGACAGGACCCACCGGGGAGCTGTTTTTT. Its translation is CASRTPGTGPTGELFF.